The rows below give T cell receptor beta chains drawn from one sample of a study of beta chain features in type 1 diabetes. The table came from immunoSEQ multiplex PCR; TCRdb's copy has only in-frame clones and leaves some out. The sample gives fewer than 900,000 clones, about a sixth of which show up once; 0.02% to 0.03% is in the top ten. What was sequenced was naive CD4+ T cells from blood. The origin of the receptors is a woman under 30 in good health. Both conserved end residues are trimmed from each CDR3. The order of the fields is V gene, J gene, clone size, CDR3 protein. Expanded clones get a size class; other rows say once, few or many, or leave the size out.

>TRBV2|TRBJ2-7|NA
ASSEPYRRGNEQY
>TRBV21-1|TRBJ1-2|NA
ASSKPRSGQGLSYGYT
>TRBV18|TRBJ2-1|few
ASSQGTTDYNEQF
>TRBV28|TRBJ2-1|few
ASRPAVKGYNEQF
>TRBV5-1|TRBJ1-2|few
ASSVDRSYGYT
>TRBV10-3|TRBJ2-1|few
ATTGAPSHNEQF
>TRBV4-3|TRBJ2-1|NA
ASSGGASGTNEQF
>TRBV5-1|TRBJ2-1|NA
ASSQTSGRNEQF
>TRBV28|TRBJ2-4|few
ASSLAASGGLAKNIQY
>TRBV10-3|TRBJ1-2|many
AISEEGNYGYT
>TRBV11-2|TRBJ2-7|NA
ASSLGERREPSYEQY
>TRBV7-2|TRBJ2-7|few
ASSLAGLAGGSGKTAQY
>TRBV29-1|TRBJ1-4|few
SVVGQFNEKLF
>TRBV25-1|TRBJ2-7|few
ASSEFQATSGEQY
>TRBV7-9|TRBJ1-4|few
ASSSPTVGTEKLF
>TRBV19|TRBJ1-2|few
ASTRVWNNYGYT
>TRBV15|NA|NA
ATSGTGTDTYEQY
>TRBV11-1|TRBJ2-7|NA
ASSKRTGVIYEQY
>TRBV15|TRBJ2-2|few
ATSRDRMGRGTGELF
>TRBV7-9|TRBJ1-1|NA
ASRIRADTEAF
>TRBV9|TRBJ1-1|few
ASSASWDTEAF
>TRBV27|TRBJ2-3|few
ASQKAGRGTDTQY
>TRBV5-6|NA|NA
ASSFSGRYEQY
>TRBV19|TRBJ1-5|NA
ASSIGRGNQPQH
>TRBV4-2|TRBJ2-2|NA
ASSQRTSGTGELF
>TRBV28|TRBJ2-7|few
ASSLGAGFSYEQY
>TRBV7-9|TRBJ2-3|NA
ASSFGTGYADTQY
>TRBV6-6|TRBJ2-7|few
ASRGRALHEQY
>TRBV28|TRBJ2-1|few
ASSYLAGGDEQF
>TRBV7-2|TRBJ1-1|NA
ASSWTGGYNTEAF
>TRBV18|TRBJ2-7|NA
ASSPSAGLDYEQY
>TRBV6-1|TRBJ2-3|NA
ASSVRAGVRTDTQY
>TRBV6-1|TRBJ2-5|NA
ASSEGTAWGTQY
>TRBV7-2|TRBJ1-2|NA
ASSLGRGSLYGYT
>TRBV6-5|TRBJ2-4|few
ASSYLAGGRNIQY
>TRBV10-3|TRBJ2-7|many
AINDKSSYEQY
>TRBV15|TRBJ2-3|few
ATSRRDWDDTQY
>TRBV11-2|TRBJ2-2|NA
ASSLPSGELF
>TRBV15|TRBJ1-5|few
ATSRGDIGNQPQH
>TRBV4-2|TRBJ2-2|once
ASSQPDISDTGELF
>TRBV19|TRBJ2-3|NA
ASHPGGDPDTQY